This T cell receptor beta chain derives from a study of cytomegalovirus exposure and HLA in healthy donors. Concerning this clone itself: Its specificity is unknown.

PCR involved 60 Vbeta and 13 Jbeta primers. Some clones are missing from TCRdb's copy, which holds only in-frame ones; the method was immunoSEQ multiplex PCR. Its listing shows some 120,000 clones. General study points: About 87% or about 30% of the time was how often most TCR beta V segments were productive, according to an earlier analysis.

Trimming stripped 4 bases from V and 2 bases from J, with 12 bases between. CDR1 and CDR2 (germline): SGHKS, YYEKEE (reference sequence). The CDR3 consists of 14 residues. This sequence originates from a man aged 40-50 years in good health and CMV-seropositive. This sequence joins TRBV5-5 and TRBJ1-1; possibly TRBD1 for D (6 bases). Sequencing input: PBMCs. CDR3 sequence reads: CASSPRTENTEAFF. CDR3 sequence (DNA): TGTGCCAGCAGCCCACGGACAGAAAACACTGAAGCTTTCTTT.